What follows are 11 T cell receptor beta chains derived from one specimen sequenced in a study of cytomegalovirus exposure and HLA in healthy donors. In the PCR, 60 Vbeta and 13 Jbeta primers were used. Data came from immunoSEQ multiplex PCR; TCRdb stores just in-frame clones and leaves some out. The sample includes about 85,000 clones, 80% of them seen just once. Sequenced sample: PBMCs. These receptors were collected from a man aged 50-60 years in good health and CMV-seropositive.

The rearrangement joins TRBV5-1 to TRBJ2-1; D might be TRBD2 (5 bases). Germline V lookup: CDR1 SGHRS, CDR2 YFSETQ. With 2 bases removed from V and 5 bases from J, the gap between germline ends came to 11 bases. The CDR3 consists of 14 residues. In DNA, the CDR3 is TGCGCCAGCAGCTTCGGGGAGACGCACAATGAGCAGTTCTTC. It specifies CASSFGETHNEQFF.

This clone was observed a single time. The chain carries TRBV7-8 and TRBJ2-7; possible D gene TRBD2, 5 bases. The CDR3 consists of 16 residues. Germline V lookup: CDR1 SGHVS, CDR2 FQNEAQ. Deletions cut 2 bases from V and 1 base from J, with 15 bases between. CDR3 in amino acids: CASSLFSTGSSYEQYF. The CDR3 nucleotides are TGTGCCAGCAGCTTATTCAGTACGGGGTCGTCCTACGAGCAGTACTTC.

This chain's CDR3 is CAWSEGRGKDTQYF. The CDR3 DNA reads as TGTGCCTGGAGCGAGGGCAGGGGGAAGGATACGCAGTATTTT. V gene TRBV30 combines with J gene TRBJ2-3, with 7 bases lining up with TRBD1. In germline, CDR1 is GTSNPN, CDR2 SVGIG (reference sequence). The length of the CDR3 is 14 residues. V trimming: 3 bases; J trimming: 6 bases; junction bases outside the gene matches: 9.

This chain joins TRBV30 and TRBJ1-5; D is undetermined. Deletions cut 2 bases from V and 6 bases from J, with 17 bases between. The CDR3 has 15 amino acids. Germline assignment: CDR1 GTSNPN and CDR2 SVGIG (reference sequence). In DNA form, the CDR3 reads TGTGCCTGGAGTCCCGATGGAGGGCGCGGTCAGCCCCAGCATTTT. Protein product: CAWSPDGGRGQPQHF.

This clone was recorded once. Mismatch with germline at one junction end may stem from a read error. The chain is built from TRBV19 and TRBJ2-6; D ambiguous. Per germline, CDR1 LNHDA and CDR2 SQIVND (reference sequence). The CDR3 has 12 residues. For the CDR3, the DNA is TGTGCCAGTAGTAGGTGGGCCAACGGCCTGACTTTC. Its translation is CASSRWANGLTF.

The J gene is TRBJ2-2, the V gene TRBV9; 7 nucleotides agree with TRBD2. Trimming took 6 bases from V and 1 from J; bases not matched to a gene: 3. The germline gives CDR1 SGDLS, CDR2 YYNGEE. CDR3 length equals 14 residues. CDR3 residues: CASKASGNTGELFF. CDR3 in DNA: TGTGCCAGCAAGGCTAGCGGGAACACCGGGGAGCTGTTTTTT.

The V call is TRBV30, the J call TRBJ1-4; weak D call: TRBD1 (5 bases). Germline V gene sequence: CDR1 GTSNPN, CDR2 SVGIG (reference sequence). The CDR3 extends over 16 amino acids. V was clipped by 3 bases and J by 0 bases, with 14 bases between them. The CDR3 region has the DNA TGTGCCTGGAGCGGGGGGACGGGCGCAACTAATGAAAAACTGTTTTTT. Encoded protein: CAWSGGTGATNEKLFF.

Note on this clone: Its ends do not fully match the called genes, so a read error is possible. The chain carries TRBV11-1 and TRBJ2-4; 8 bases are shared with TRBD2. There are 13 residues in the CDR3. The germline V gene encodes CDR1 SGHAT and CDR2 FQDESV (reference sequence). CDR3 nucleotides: TGTGCCAGCAGCCTAGGGACTAGAAACAGTCAGTACTTC. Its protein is CASSLGTRNSQYF.

CDR3 amino acids: CAFSGTSTDTQYF. The DNA of the CDR3 is TGTGCCTTTAGCGGCACTAGCACAGATACGCAGTATTTT. The chain has TRBV30 and TRBJ2-3; a possible D gene is TRBD2 (6 bases). Trimming cost V 7 bases and J 0 bases, with 11 bases left between them. This CDR3 region has 13 residues. In germline, CDR1 is GTSNPN, CDR2 SVGIG (reference sequence).

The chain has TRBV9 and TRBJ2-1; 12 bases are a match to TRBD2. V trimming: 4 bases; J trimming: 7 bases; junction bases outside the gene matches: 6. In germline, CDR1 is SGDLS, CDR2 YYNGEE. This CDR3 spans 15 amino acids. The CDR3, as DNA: TGTGCCAGCAGCTCCCGACTAGCGGGAGTGAATGAGCAGTTCTTC. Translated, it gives CASSSRLAGVNEQFF. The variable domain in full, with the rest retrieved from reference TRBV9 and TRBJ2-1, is DSGVTQTPKHLITATGQRVTLRCSPRSGDLSVYWYQQSLDQGLQFLIQYYNGEERAKGNILERFSAQQFPDLHSELNLSSLELGDSALYFCASSSRLAGVNEQFFGPGTRLTVL.

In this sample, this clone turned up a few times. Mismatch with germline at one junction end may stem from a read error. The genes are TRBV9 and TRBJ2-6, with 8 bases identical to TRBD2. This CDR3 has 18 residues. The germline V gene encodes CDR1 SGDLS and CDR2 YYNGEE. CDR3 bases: TGTGCCAGCAGCCCACCGACTAGCGTTTCCTCTGGGGCCAACGGCCTGACTTTC. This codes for CASSPPTSVSSGANGLTF.